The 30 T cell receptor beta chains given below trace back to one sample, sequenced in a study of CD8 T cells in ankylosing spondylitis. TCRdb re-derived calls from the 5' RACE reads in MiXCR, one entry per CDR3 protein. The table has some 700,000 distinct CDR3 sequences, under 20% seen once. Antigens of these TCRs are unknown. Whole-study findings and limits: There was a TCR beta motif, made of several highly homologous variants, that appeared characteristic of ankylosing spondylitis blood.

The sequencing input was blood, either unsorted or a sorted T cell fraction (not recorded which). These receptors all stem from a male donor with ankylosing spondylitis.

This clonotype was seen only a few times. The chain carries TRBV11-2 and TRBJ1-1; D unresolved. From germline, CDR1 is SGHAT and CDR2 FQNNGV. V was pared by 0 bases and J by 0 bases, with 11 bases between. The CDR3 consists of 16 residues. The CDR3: CASSLDQLVMNTEAFF. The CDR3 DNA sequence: TGTGCCAGCAGCTTAGATCAGTTGGTAATGAACACTGAAGCTTTCTTT.

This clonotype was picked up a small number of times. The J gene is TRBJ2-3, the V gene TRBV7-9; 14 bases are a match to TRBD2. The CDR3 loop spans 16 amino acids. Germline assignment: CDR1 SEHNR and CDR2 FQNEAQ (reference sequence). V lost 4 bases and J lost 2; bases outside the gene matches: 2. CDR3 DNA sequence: TGTGCCAGCAGCTGGGGACTAGCGGGAGTCACAGATACGCAGTATTTT. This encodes CASSWGLAGVTDTQYF.

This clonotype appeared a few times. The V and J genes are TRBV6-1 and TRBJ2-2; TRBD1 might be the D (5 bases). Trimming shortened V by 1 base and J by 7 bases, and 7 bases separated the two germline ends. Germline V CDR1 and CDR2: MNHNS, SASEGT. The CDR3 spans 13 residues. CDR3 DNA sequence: TGTGCCAGCAGTGAAGTCAGGGACGGGGAGCTGTTTTTT. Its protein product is CASSEVRDGELFF.

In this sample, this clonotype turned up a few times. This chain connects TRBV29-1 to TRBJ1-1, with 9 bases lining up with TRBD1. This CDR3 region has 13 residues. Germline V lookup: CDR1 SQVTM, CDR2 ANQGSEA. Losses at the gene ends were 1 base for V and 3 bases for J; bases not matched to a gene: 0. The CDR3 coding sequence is TGCAGCGTTGAAGGGGACAGGGACACTGAAGCTTTCTTT. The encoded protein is CSVEGDRDTEAFF. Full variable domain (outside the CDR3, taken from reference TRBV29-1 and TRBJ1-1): SAVISQKPSRDICQRGTSLTIQCQVDSQVTMMFWYRQQPGQSLTLIATANQGSEATYESGFVIDKFPISRPNLTFSTLTVSNMSPEDSSIYLCSVEGDRDTEAFFGQGTRLTVV.

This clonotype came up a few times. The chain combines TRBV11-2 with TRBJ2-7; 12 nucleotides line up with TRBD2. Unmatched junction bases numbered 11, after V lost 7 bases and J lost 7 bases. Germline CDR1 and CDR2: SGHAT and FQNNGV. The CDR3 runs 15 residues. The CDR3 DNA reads TGTGCCAGCACCCTATCTAGCGGGGGGGCAGGAGAGCAGTACTTC. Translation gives CASTLSSGGAGEQYF.

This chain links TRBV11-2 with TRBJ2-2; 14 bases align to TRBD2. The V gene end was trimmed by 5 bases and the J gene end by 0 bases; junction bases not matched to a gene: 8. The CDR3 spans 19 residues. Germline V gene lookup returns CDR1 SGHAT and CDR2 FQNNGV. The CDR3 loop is CASSDDRLAGGPNTGELFF. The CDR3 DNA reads TGTGCCAGCAGCGACGATAGACTAGCGGGGGGGCCGAACACCGGGGAGCTGTTTTTT. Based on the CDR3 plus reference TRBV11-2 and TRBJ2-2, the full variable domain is EAGVAQSPRYKIIEKRQSVAFWCNPISGHATLYWYQQILGQGPKLLIQFQNNGVVDDSQLPKDRFSAERLKGVDSTLKIQPAKLEDSAVYLCASSDDRLAGGPNTGELFFGEGSRLTVL.

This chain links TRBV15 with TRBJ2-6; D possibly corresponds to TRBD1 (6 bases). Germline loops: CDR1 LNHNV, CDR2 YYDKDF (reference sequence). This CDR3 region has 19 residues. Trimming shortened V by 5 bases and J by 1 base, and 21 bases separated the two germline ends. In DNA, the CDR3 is TGTGCCACCAGCCCCGGAGTGGCAGGGGATAATTCTGGGGCCAACGTCCTGACTTTC. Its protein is CATSPGVAGDNSGANVLTF. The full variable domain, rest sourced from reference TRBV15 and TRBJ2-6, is DAMVIQNPRYQVTQFGKPVTLSCSQTLNHNVMYWYQQKSSQAPKLLFHYYDKDFNNEADTPDNFQSRRPNTSFCFLDIRSPGLGDTAMYLCATSPGVAGDNSGANVLTFGAGSRLTVL.

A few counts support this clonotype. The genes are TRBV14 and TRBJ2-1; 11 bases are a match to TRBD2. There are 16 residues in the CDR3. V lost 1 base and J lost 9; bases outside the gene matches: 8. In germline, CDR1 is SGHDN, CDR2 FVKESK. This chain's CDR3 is CASSQGGSGRASEQFF. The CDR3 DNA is TGTGCCAGCAGCCAAGGTGGTAGCGGGAGGGCCAGTGAGCAGTTCTTC.

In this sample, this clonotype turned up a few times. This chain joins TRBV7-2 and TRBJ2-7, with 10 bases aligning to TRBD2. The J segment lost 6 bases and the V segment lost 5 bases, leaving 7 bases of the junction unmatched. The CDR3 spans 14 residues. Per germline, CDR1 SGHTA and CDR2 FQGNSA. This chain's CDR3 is CASSPLSGRVEQYF. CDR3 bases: TGTGCCAGCAGCCCCCTCAGCGGGAGGGTCGAGCAGTACTTC. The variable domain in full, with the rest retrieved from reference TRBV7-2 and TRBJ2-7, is GAGVSQSPSNKVTEKGKDVELRCDPISGHTALYWYRQSLGQGLEFLIYFQGNSAPDKSGLPSDRFSAERTGGSVSTLTIQRTQQEDSAVYLCASSPLSGRVEQYFGPGTRLTVT.

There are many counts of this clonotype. The CDR3 DNA follows: TGCAGCGTGACCGGGACAGCGAACACTGAAGCTTTCTTT. Its translation: CSVTGTANTEAFF. The rearrangement joins TRBV29-1 to TRBJ1-1; 7 bases line up with TRBD1. Trimming at V came to 6 bases and at J to 1 base, leaving 5 bases not matched to a gene. The CDR3 has 13 amino acids. The germline gives CDR1 SQVTM, CDR2 ANQGSEA.

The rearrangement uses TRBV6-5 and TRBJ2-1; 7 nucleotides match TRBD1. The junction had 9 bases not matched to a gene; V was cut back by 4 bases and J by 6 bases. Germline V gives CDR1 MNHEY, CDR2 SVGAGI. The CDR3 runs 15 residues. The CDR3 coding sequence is TGTGCCAGCAGTTTGGGACAGATTAGCCCCAATGAGCAGTTCTTC. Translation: CASSLGQISPNEQFF.

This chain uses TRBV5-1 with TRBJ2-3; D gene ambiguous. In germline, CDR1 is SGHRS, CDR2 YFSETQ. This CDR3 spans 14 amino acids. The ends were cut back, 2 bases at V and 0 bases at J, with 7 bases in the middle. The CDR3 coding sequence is TGCGCCAGCAGCTTCAGGTATAGCACAGATACGCAGTATTTT. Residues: CASSFRYSTDTQYF.

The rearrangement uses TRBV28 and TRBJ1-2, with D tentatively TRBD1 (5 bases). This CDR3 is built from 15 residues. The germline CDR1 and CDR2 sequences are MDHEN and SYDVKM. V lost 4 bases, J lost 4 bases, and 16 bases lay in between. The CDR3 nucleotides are TGTGCCAGCAGTTCGTCGAGGGGCAGGCCCTATGGCTACACCTTC. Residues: CASSSSRGRPYGYTF.

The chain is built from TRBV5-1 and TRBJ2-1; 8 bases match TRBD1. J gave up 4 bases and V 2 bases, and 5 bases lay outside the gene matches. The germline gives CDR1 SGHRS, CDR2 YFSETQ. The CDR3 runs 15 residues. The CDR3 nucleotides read TGCGCCAGCAGCTTAGGGGGACAGGCGTACAATGAGCAGTTCTTC. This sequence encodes CASSLGGQAYNEQFF.

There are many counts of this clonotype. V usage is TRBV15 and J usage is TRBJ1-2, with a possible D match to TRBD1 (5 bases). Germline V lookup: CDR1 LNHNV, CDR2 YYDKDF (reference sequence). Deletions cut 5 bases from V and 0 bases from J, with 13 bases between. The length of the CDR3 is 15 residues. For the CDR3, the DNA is TGTGCCACCAGCTTCAAACAGGAGCCTAACTATGGCTACACCTTC. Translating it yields CATSFKQEPNYGYTF.

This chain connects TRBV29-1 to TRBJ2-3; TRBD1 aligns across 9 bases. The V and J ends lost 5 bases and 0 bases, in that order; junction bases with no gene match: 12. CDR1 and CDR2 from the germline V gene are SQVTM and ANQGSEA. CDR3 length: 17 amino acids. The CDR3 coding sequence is TGCAGCGTTTCCGGACTAACAGGGGGCGAAAGCACAGATACGCAGTATTTT. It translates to CSVSGLTGGESTDTQYF.

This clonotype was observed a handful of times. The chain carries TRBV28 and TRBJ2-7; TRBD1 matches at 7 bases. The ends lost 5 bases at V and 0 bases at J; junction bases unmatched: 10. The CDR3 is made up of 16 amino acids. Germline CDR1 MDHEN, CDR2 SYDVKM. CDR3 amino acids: CASSLPQGVSSYEQYF. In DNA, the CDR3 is TGTGCCAGCAGTCTTCCTCAGGGGGTCAGCTCCTACGAGCAGTACTTC.

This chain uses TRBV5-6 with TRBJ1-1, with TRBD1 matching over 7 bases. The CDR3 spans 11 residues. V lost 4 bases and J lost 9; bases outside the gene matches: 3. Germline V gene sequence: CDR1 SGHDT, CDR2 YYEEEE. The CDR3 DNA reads TGTGCCAGCAGCCGGGACAGCCAAGCTTTCTTT. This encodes CASSRDSQAFF.

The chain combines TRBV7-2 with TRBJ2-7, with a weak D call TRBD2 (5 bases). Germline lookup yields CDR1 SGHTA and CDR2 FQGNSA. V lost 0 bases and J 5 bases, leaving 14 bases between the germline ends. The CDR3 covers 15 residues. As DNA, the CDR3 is TGTGCCAGCAGCTTAGCGATTGGAGGTAGGGACGAGCAGTACTTC. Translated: CASSLAIGGRDEQYF.

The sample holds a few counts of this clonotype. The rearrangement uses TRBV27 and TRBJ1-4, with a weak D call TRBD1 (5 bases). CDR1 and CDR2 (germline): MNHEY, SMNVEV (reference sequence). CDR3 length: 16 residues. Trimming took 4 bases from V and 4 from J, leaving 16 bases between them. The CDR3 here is CASSSRLGGFNEKLFF. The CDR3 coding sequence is TGTGCCAGCAGTTCACGTCTTGGGGGATTTAATGAAAAACTGTTTTTT.

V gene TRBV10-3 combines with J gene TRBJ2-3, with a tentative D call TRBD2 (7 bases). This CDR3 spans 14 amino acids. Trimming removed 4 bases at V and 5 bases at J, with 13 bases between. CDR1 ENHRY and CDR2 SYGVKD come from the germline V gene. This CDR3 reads CAISGAGARDTQYF. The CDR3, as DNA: TGTGCCATCAGTGGTGCGGGGGCCAGAGATACGCAGTATTTT.

The CDR3 DNA reads TGTGCCAGCAGCCAATTTCCCCCAGCCGATACGCAGTATTTT. It is translated as CASSQFPPADTQYF. This chain joins TRBV3-1 and TRBJ2-3; no reliable D call. CDR3 length: 14 amino acids. Germline CDR1 is LGHDT and CDR2 is YNNKEL (reference sequence). Deletions cut 2 bases from V and 6 bases from J, with 12 bases between.

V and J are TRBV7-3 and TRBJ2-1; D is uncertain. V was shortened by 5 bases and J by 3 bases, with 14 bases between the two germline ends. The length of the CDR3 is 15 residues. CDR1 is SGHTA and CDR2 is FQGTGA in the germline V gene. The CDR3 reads CASSPTRTNYNEQFF. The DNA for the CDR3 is TGTGCCAGCAGCCCCACACGTACAAACTACAATGAGCAGTTCTTC.

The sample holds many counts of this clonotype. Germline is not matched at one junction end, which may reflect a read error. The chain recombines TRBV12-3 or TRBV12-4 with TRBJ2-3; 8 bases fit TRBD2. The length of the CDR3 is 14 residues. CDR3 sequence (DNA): TGTGCCAGCAGGTTAGCGGGGCGCACAGATACGCAGTATTTT. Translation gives CASRLAGRTDTQYF.

The CDR3 coding sequence is TGCGCCAGCAGTGAGTCGACTAGCGGGAGGCGAAAAGAGACCCAGTACTTC. Amino acids: CASSESTSGRRKETQYF. The chain joins TRBV10-2 to TRBJ2-5, with 13 bases lining up with TRBD2. The length of the CDR3 is 17 residues. V shed 0 bases and J 3 bases; nucleotides not matched to a gene: 4. Germline values: CDR1 WSHSY, CDR2 SAAADI.

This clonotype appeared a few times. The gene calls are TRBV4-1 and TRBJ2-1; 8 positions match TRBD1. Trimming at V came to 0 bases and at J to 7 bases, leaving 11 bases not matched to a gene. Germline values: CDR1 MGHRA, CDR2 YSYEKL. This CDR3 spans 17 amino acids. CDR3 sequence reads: CASSQDQGQGALNEQFF. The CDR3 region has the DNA TGCGCCAGCAGCCAAGATCAAGGGCAGGGGGCGCTTAATGAGCAGTTCTTC.

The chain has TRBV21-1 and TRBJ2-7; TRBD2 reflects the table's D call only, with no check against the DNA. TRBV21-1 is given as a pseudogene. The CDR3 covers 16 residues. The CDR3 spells CASSKGVGQPTYEQYF. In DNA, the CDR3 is TGTGCCAGCAGCAAAGGAGTAGGGCAGCCGACCTACGAGCAGTACTTC.

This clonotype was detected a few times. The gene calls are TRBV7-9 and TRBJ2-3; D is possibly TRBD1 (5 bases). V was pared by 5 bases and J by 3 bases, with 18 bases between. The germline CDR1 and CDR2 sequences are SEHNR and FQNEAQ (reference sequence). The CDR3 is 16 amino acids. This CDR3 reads CASSKPGSWGTDTQYF. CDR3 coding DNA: TGTGCCAGCAGCAAACCAGGGTCCTGGGGTACAGATACGCAGTATTTT.

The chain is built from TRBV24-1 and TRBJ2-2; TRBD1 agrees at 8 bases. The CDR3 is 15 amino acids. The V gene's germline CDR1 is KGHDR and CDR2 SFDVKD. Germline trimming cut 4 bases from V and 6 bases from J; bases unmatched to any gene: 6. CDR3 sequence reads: CATSESTGVAGELFF. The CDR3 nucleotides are TGTGCCACCAGTGAGTCGACAGGGGTAGCCGGGGAGCTGTTTTTT.

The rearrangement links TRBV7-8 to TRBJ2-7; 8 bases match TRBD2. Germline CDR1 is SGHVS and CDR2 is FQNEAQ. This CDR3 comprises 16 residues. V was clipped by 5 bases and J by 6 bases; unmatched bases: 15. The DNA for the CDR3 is TGTGCCAGCAGCCCTCGAGGAGCGGGAGTTTCTTCCGAGCAGTACTTC. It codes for CASSPRGAGVSSEQYF.